The next 19 T cell receptor beta chains were all read from a single sample in a study of cytomegalovirus exposure and HLA in healthy donors. Primers included in the PCR were 60 Vbeta and 13 Jbeta primers. The data were produced by immunoSEQ multiplex PCR, yet TCRdb's version contains in-frame clones alone and is incomplete. The sample holds 130,000 or so clones; 74% are singletons and the top ten take 4.3%. The sample was PBMCs. The source of these receptors is a young man in good health and CMV-seropositive.

The rearrangement links TRBV18 to TRBJ1-1; 8 nucleotides align to TRBD1. Germline lookup yields CDR1 KGHSH and CDR2 LQKENI. The CDR3 totals 13 residues. J gave up 3 bases and V 5 bases, and 2 bases lay outside the gene matches. The CDR3 reads CASSATGDTEAFF. The CDR3 region has the DNA TGTGCCAGCTCAGCGACAGGGGACACTGAAGCTTTCTTT.

The chain joins TRBV29-1 to TRBJ2-7, with TRBD1 as a possible D gene (6 bases). Between the trimmed V and J ends, which lost 7 bases and 1 base, there was a span of 11 bases. This CDR3 has 12 residues. The germline CDR1 and CDR2 sequences are SQVTM and ANQGSEA. The CDR3 DNA is TGCAGCGCCATAACAGGGTCCTACGAGCAGTACTTC. Translating it yields CSAITGSYEQYF.

This clone was counted a single time. The rearrangement links TRBV11-2 to TRBJ2-3; maybe TRBD2 (5 bases). There are 15 residues in the CDR3. Germline V lookup: CDR1 SGHAT, CDR2 FQNNGV. The ends were cut back, 0 bases at V and 0 bases at J, with 7 bases in the middle. In DNA form, the CDR3 reads TGTGCCAGCAGCTTAGATGGACTCAGCACAGATACGCAGTATTTT. It codes for CASSLDGLSTDTQYF.

The rearrangement uses TRBV6-5 and TRBJ2-1, with 7 bases matching TRBD2. Trimming removed 0 bases from V and 0 bases from J; junction bases left unmatched: 2. Germline assignment: CDR1 MNHEY and CDR2 SVGAGI. The length of the CDR3 is 16 residues. The CDR3 DNA is TGTGCCAGCAGTTACTCTAGCGGGCTCTCCTACAATGAGCAGTTCTTC. Translating gives CASSYSSGLSYNEQFF.

A remark on this clone: The same CDR3 also results from other DNA sequences found in this sample. The V and J genes are TRBV19 and TRBJ1-4, with 7 positions matching TRBD1. The CDR3 has 14 residues. Looked up from germline, CDR1 is LNHDA and CDR2 is SQIVND (reference sequence). V was pared by 4 bases and J by 8 bases, with 7 bases of the junction left unmatched. CDR3: CASSRDRGYEKLFF. CDR3 bases: TGTGCCAGTAGTAGGGACAGAGGGTACGAAAAACTGTTTTTT. The variable domain in full, completed from reference TRBV19 and TRBJ1-4, reads DGGITQSPKYLFRKEGQNVTLSCEQNLNHDAMYWYRQDPGQGLRLIYYSQIVNDFQKGDIAEGYSVSREKKESFPLTVTSAQKNPTAFYLCASSRDRGYEKLFFGSGTQLSVL.

In its sample, this clone was seen a few times. This sequence joins TRBV29-1 and TRBJ1-2; D is perhaps TRBD1 (6 bases). Germline V gene data show CDR1 as SQVTM and CDR2 as ANQGSEA. V dropped 4 bases and J dropped 8 bases, with 20 bases sitting between them. The CDR3 has 14 residues. The CDR3 DNA reads as TGCAGCGTTGTGGTACAGGGCCGACTGGGGGGCTACACCTTC. It specifies CSVVVQGRLGGYTF.

This sequence joins TRBV19 and TRBJ1-4, with D tentatively TRBD1 (6 bases). Trimming left V 4 bases short and J 5 bases short, with 11 bases between. In germline, CDR1 is LNHDA, CDR2 SQIVND (reference sequence). CDR3 length equals 14 residues. CDR3 sequence: CASSRGHGNEKLFF. Written as DNA, the CDR3 is TGTGCCAGTAGTAGGGGACACGGAAATGAAAAACTGTTTTTT.

The chain has TRBV19 and TRBJ2-7; 7 bases align to TRBD1. Germline lookup yields CDR1 LNHDA and CDR2 SQIVND (reference sequence). V lost 8 bases and J lost 0; bases outside the gene matches: 7. The CDR3 is made up of 14 amino acids. The DNA of the CDR3 is TGTGCCAGTCGACAGGGCCTATCCTCCTACGAGCAGTACTTC. As protein: CASRQGLSSYEQYF. The full variable domain, rest sourced from reference TRBV19 and TRBJ2-7, is DGGITQSPKYLFRKEGQNVTLSCEQNLNHDAMYWYRQDPGQGLRLIYYSQIVNDFQKGDIAEGYSVSREKKESFPLTVTSAQKNPTAFYLCASRQGLSSYEQYFGPGTRLTVT.

The rearrangement uses TRBV19 and TRBJ1-5, with a possible D match to TRBD1 (6 bases). V lost 5 bases and J 10 bases, leaving 18 bases between the germline ends. Germline-derived CDR1 and CDR2 are LNHDA and SQIVND (reference sequence). The CDR3 is made up of 14 amino acids. As DNA, the CDR3 is TGTGCCAGTAGTTCCATCACAGGGAACCCCCCCCAGCATTTT. The encoded protein is CASSSITGNPPQHF.

This clone has a handful of counts. The gene calls are TRBV4-1 and TRBJ2-1, with D maybe TRBD2 (6 bases). The CDR3 totals 17 residues. CDR1 and CDR2 from the germline V gene are MGHRA and YSYEKL. V lost 1 base and J 0 bases, leaving 13 bases between the germline ends. The CDR3 protein is CASSQVTGGDSYNEQFF. The CDR3 coding sequence is TGCGCCAGCAGCCAAGTTACCGGGGGAGACTCCTACAATGAGCAGTTCTTC.

V and J are TRBV28 and TRBJ2-7; a weak D match, TRBD1 (5 bases). With 4 bases removed from V and 6 bases from J, the gap between germline ends came to 13 bases. The CDR3 totals 13 residues. Germline CDR1 and CDR2: MDHEN and SYDVKM. CDR3 DNA sequence: TGTGCCAGCAGTTCCCCCCTAGGGGTCGAGCAGTACTTC. This codes for CASSSPLGVEQYF. Filled out from reference TRBV28 and TRBJ2-7, the complete variable domain reads DVKVTQSSRYLVKRTGEKVFLECVQDMDHENMFWYRQDPGLGLRLIYFSYDVKMKEKGDIPEGYSVSREKKERFSLILESASTNQTSMYLCASSSPLGVEQYFGPGTRLTVT.

The rearrangement uses TRBV7-2 and TRBJ2-1; 8 nucleotides match TRBD2. This CDR3 region has 15 residues. Germline values: CDR1 SGHTA, CDR2 FQGNSA. V shed 5 bases and J 7 bases; nucleotides not matched to a gene: 10. DNA of the CDR3: TGTGCCAGCAGCCCCCGGGGGGCTAGCGGGAATGAGCAGTTCTTC. It translates to CASSPRGASGNEQFF.

This clone was counted once. The CDR3 DNA follows: TGTGCCAGCAGCTTAGCAGCTACCTACGAGCAGTACTTC. It encodes CASSLAATYEQYF. The chain links TRBV7-8 to TRBJ2-5; D is ambiguous. The J call could be wrong; TRBJ2-7 is a better fit for the DNA end. In germline, CDR1 is SGHVS, CDR2 FQNEAQ. The CDR3 covers 13 residues.

The genes are TRBV2 and TRBJ1-4; 7 nucleotides align to TRBD1. J gave up 0 bases and V 6 bases, and 1 base lay outside the gene matches. Germline CDR1 SNHLY, CDR2 FYNNEI. The CDR3 length is 14 residues. CDR3 in DNA: TGTGCCAGCAGCCAGGGGGCAACTAATGAAAAACTGTTTTTT. Translation: CASSQGATNEKLFF. Full variable domain (rest looked up from reference TRBV2 and TRBJ1-4): EPEVTQTPSHQVTQMGQEVILRCVPISNHLYFYWYRQILGQKVEFLVSFYNNEISEKSEIFDDQFSVERPDGSNFTLKIRSTKLEDSAMYFCASSQGATNEKLFFGSGTQLSVL.

The rearrangement uses TRBV10-3 and TRBJ2-7; TRBD2 aligns across 8 bases. CDR1 and CDR2 from the germline V gene are ENHRY and SYGVKD. V shed 4 bases and J 9 bases; nucleotides not matched to a gene: 14. The CDR3 contains 15 residues. The CDR3 sequence: CAISAGPDGGEVQYF. DNA for the CDR3: TGTGCCATCAGTGCCGGCCCCGACGGGGGGGAGGTGCAGTACTTC.

The V gene is TRBV9, the J gene TRBJ2-7; TRBD2 matches at 12 bases. The CDR3 is 15 amino acids. Losses at the gene ends were 3 bases for V and 6 bases for J; bases not matched to a gene: 7. CDR1 and CDR2 from the germline V gene are SGDLS and YYNGEE. CDR3 DNA sequence: TGTGCCAGCAGCGCTCTAGCGGGGGGGCCGGGCGAGCAGTACTTC. The encoded protein is CASSALAGGPGEQYF.

This sequence joins TRBV4-3 and TRBJ2-7; 8 bases fit TRBD1. The germline V gene has CDR1 LGHNA and CDR2 YSLEER. The CDR3 extends over 15 amino acids. Germline trimming cut 4 bases from V and 10 bases from J; bases unmatched to any gene: 15. The CDR3 bases are TGCGCCAGCAGCCCTAACCGAGGACAGGGACTCCTCCAGTACTTC. Translation gives CASSPNRGQGLLQYF.

The CDR3 spells CASSSSGQVWTEAFF. The CDR3 DNA sequence: TGTGCCAGCAGTTCCTCGGGACAGGTGTGGACTGAAGCTTTCTTT. V gene TRBV6-5 combines with J gene TRBJ1-1, with 8 bases that match TRBD1. CDR1 and CDR2 from the germline V gene are MNHEY and SVGAGI. The CDR3 runs 15 residues. After removal of 4 bases from V and 5 bases from J, the junction contained 9 bases not matched to a gene.

V is TRBV28 and J is TRBJ2-3, with a weak D call TRBD2 (6 bases). Trimming took 7 bases from V and 4 from J, leaving 15 bases between them. The germline V gene has CDR1 MDHEN and CDR2 SYDVKM. The CDR3 extends over 14 amino acids. Here the CDR3 reads CASTVGGRADTQYF. CDR3 nucleotides: TGTGCCAGCACCGTGGGGGGAAGGGCAGATACGCAGTATTTT.